This is a list of T cell receptor beta chains from one sample in a study of identical twins. One entry per CDR3 protein, called by TCRdb with MiXCR from the 5' RACE reads. The table includes around 1.7 million distinct CDR3 sequences, around a third detected once. The source material was cord blood. These receptor sequences come from a newborn girl in good health. Both conserved end residues are part of each CDR3. A D gene is named only where the DNA matches it firmly. Expanded clones are given a class, and other clones once, few, many or no size at all.

CDR3 protein: CASSAALQETQYF
CDR3 DNA: TGTGCCAGCAGCGCGGCTTTACAAGAGACCCAGTACTTC
J gene: TRBJ2-5
D gene: -
clone size: -
V gene: TRBV7-9

CDR3 protein: CASSFREGNQPQHF
CDR3 DNA: TGTGCCAGCAGCTTCCGGGAAGGCAATCAGCCCCAGCATTTT
J gene: TRBJ1-5
D gene: -
clone size: -
V gene: TRBV5-6

CDR3 protein: CAWSPQGYEQYF
CDR3 DNA: TGTGCCTGGAGCCCCCAGGGGTACGAGCAGTACTTC
J gene: TRBJ2-7
D gene: -
clone size: -
V gene: TRBV30

CDR3 protein: CATSDRDRQKETQYF
CDR3 DNA: TGTGCCACCAGTGACCGGGACAGGCAAAAAGAGACCCAGTACTTC
J gene: TRBJ2-5
D gene: TRBD1
clone size: -
V gene: TRBV24-1

CDR3 protein: CSAVRPQETQYF
CDR3 DNA: TGCAGTGCCGTTCGGCCCCAAGAGACCCAGTACTTC
J gene: TRBJ2-5
D gene: -
clone size: -
V gene: TRBV20-1

CDR3 protein: CSADSGSRTDTQYF
CDR3 DNA: TGCAGTGCTGATAGCGGGAGTAGAACAGATACGCAGTATTTT
J gene: TRBJ2-3
D gene: TRBD2
clone size: few
V gene: TRBV20-1

CDR3 protein: CASSLAGRLDQETQYF
CDR3 DNA: TGCGCCAGCAGCTTGGCTGGCCGCTTGGATCAAGAGACCCAGTACTTC
J gene: TRBJ2-5
D gene: -
clone size: -
V gene: TRBV5-1

CDR3 protein: CASSPYTANTEAFF
CDR3 DNA: TGTGCCAGCAGTCCCTATACAGCCAACACTGAAGCTTTCTTT
J gene: TRBJ1-1
D gene: -
clone size: once
V gene: TRBV27

CDR3 protein: CASSLKQGAGANVLTF
CDR3 DNA: TGTGCCAGCAGCCTTAAACAGGGGGCTGGGGCCAACGTCCTGACTTTC
J gene: TRBJ2-6
D gene: TRBD1
clone size: -
V gene: TRBV9

CDR3 protein: CASSQATGRGEETQYF
CDR3 DNA: TGTGCCAGCAGCCAAGCTACGGGAAGGGGAGAAGAGACCCAGTACTTC
J gene: TRBJ2-5
D gene: -
clone size: few
V gene: TRBV4-2